The 26 T cell receptor beta chains reported below all come from one sample, sequenced in a study of blood T cells in healthy people across ages. Together with a sample-barcoded 5' primer, a J-beta primer mix was included in a second PCR lasting roughly 6 to 12 cycles. One entry per CDR3 protein results from TCRdb running MiXCR on the 5' RACE reads. This table has 800,000 to 900,000 distinct CDR3 sequences, less than 80% appearing once. Material: blood. The receptors stem from a young man in good health.

This rearrangement joins TRBV30 to TRBJ2-1, with D perhaps TRBD2 (6 bases). V lost 3 bases to trimming and J lost 5 bases, with 11 bases between them. The CDR3 consists of 13 residues. CDR1 and CDR2 (germline): GTSNPN, SVGIG (reference sequence). CDR3: CAWSSPGDNEQFF. In DNA, the CDR3 is TGTGCCTGGAGCTCTCCGGGGGACAATGAGCAGTTCTTC. The whole variable domain, filled in from reference TRBV30 and TRBJ2-1, reads SQTIHQWPATLVQPVGSPLSLECTVEGTSNPNLYWYRQAAGRGLQLLFYSVGIGQISSEVPQNLSASRPQDRQFILSSKKLLLSDSGFYLCAWSSPGDNEQFFGPGTRLTVL.

The V and J genes are TRBV25-1 and TRBJ1-2, with D unclear. The CDR3 is 15 residues long. The V gene lost 7 bases and the J gene lost 0 bases, with 15 bases spanning the gap. Germline CDR1 is MGHDK and CDR2 is SYGVNS. CDR3 bases: TGTGCCAGCACCCCTGGAGGGCGGCCTAACTATGGCTACACCTTC. Translated, it gives CASTPGGRPNYGYTF.

This clonotype has only a few counts. The rearrangement joins TRBV2 to TRBJ1-2; D possibly corresponds to TRBD1 (6 bases). V gave up 3 bases and J gave up 1 base, with 9 bases separating them. The CDR3 is 14 residues long. The germline gives CDR1 SNHLY, CDR2 FYNNEI. The CDR3 region has the DNA TGTGCCAGCAGTGAGGGACACATTAACTATGGCTACACCTTC. It translates to CASSEGHINYGYTF.

CDR3 residues: CASSSGGEPYEQYF. DNA for the CDR3: TGTGCCAGCAGCTCCGGGGGGGAGCCCTACGAGCAGTACTTC. This chain joins TRBV9 and TRBJ2-7; 8 bases are shared with TRBD2. The V gene's germline CDR1 is SGDLS and CDR2 YYNGEE. With 4 bases clipped from V and 2 bases from J, the junction kept 5 bases outside the gene matches. The CDR3 is made up of 14 amino acids. The complete variable domain, with remaining parts taken from reference TRBV9 and TRBJ2-7, reads DSGVTQTPKHLITATGQRVTLRCSPRSGDLSVYWYQQSLDQGLQFLIQYYNGEERAKGNILERFSAQQFPDLHSELNLSSLELGDSALYFCASSSGGEPYEQYFGPGTRLTVT.

The chain has TRBV4-3 and TRBJ2-3; 10 nucleotides line up with TRBD2. This CDR3 is 18 amino acids long. The trim removed 2 bases at V and 2 bases at J, leaving 10 bases unmatched. CDR1 and CDR2 from the germline V gene are LGHNA and YSLEER. The CDR3 DNA reads TGCGCCAGCAGCCAATACCAGCGGGGGGGCCTGGACACAGATACGCAGTATTTT. It encodes CASSQYQRGGLDTDTQYF.

The chain joins TRBV7-7 to TRBJ2-1; D perhaps matches TRBD2 (6 bases). The CDR3 spans 15 residues. The germline V and J ends were trimmed by 6 bases and 7 bases, with 19 bases remaining between them. CDR1 and CDR2 (germline): SSHAT, FNYEAQ (reference sequence). Here the CDR3 reads CASSSGAREMNEQFF. The DNA for the CDR3 is TGTGCCAGCAGTTCCGGGGCTCGGGAGATGAATGAGCAGTTCTTC.

This clonotype was seen a single time. The chain combines TRBV6-5 with TRBJ1-5; 7 bases are shared with TRBD1. The J segment lost 5 bases and the V segment lost 5 bases, leaving 6 bases of the junction unmatched. The germline V gene has CDR1 MNHEY and CDR2 SVGAGI. CDR3 length equals 14 residues. CDR3 DNA sequence: TGTGCCAGCAGTCGGGACAGAAAAGATCAGCCCCAGCATTTT. Translated: CASSRDRKDQPQHF.

The rearrangement joins TRBV6-2 or TRBV6-3 to TRBJ2-7; 7 bases match TRBD1. CDR1 is MNHEY, CDR2 SVGEGT, per germline. The length of the CDR3 is 14 residues. V lost 8 bases, J lost 1 base, and 8 bases stayed unmatched. The CDR3 sequence is CASLGTDSSYEQYF. The DNA for the CDR3 is TGTGCCAGCCTGGGGACAGACAGTTCCTACGAGCAGTACTTC.

The genes are TRBV20-1 and TRBJ2-7; D unclear. The length of the CDR3 is 14 residues. V was trimmed by 0 bases and J by 2 bases, leaving 11 bases between them. Germline CDR1 DFQATT, CDR2 SNEGSKA (reference sequence). The CDR3 DNA reads as TGCAGTGCTAGAGAGCAGGTCCAGGCCTACGAGCAGTACTTC. Translation: CSAREQVQAYEQYF.

With respect to this clonotype: The junction and the germline gene differ at one end; a read error may be behind it. V and J are TRBV27 and TRBJ2-5; D is unclear. The CDR3 contains 13 residues. CDR1 MNHEY and CDR2 SMNVEV come from the germline V gene (reference sequence). CDR3 in DNA: TGTGTCAGCAGTTTTGGTAGGAGTTTCCGTCCGTACTTC. Translation gives CVSSFGRSFRPYF.

In its sample, this clonotype was seen once. The chain carries TRBV15 and TRBJ1-5; possible D gene TRBD1, 5 bases. Per germline, CDR1 LNHNV and CDR2 YYDKDF (reference sequence). The V end was cut by 6 bases, the J end by 6 bases, with 15 bases between. CDR3 size: 14 residues. The CDR3 here is CATRNNRRRQPQHF. As DNA, the CDR3 is TGTGCCACCAGAAATAACAGGAGGCGTCAGCCCCAGCATTTT.

The rearrangement links TRBV20-1 to TRBJ2-1; D gene ambiguous. The CDR3 is made up of 11 amino acids. Deletions cut 0 bases from V and 9 bases from J, with 6 bases between. In germline, CDR1 is DFQATT, CDR2 SNEGSKA (reference sequence). The CDR3 is CSARDGGEQFF. The DNA of the CDR3 is TGCAGTGCTAGAGACGGTGGTGAGCAGTTCTTC.

The chain is built from TRBV6-9 and TRBJ2-7, with 8 bases fitting TRBD1. The ends lost 5 bases at V and 4 bases at J; junction bases unmatched: 10. CDR1 is MNHGY and CDR2 is SVAAGI in the germline V gene. The CDR3 consists of 15 residues. Written as DNA, the CDR3 is TGTGCCAGCAGTCCCCGGACAGGGTTGGGATACGAGCAGTACTTC. Its protein product is CASSPRTGLGYEQYF.

As concerns this clonotype: This may stem from a read error, because a much larger clone lies one nucleotide away. This CDR3 is CAWSRRSDNSPLHF. CDR3 coding DNA: TGTGCCTGGAGTCGTAGGTCAGATAATTCACCCCTCCACTTT. The genes are TRBV30 and TRBJ1-6; D is unclear. V was pared by 2 bases and J by 5 bases, with 10 bases between. The V gene's germline CDR1 is GTSNPN and CDR2 SVGIG (reference sequence). The CDR3 is 14 amino acids.

Of note for this clonotype: A read error may produce the germline difference seen at one junction end. The chain uses TRBV7-2 and TRBJ2-1; 9 positions agree with TRBD1. This CDR3 spans 15 amino acids. CDR1 and CDR2 (germline): SGHTA, FQGNSA. CDR3 in amino acids: CANSQLTGGGNEQFF. For the CDR3, the DNA is TGTGCCAACAGCCAACTTACAGGGGGCGGGAATGAGCAGTTCTTC. The variable domain in full, with the rest retrieved from reference TRBV7-2 and TRBJ2-1, is GAGVSQSPSNKVTEKGKDVELRCDPISGHTALYWYRQSLGQGLEFLIYFQGNSAPDKSGLPSDRFSAERTGGSVSTLTIQRTQQEDSAVYLCANSQLTGGGNEQFFGPGTRLTVL.

This clonotype appeared a few times. V usage is TRBV4-3 and J usage is TRBJ2-3; TRBD2 is a possible D gene (7 bases). The CDR3 consists of 15 residues. The V gene's germline CDR1 is LGHNA and CDR2 YSLEER. V lost 0 bases and J lost 4, with 11 bases in between. The CDR3 sequence is CASSQERRGPDTQYF. CDR3 in DNA: TGCGCCAGCAGCCAAGAAAGGCGGGGGCCAGATACGCAGTATTTT.

This chain uses TRBV5-1 with TRBJ2-5; 7 bases match TRBD1. The CDR3 covers 15 residues. Trimming cost V 1 base and J 4 bases; bases outside gene matches: 7. The germline CDR1 and CDR2 sequences are SGHRS and YFSETQ. The CDR3 sequence: CASSLIQGRRETQYF. CDR3 DNA: TGCGCCAGCAGCTTGATACAGGGGAGAAGAGAGACCCAGTACTTC. Drawing the rest from reference TRBV5-1 and TRBJ2-5, the complete variable domain is KAGVTQTPRYLIKTRGQQVTLSCSPISGHRSVSWYQQTPGQGLQFLFEYFSETQRNKGNFPGRFSGRQFSNSRSEMNVSTLELGDSALYLCASSLIQGRRETQYFGPGTRLLVL.

The gene calls are TRBV7-2 and TRBJ2-7, with TRBD1 as a possible D gene (5 bases). V was cut by 5 bases and J by 2 bases, with 13 bases left in between. The CDR3 loop spans 14 amino acids. Per germline, CDR1 SGHTA and CDR2 FQGNSA. Here the CDR3 reads CASSQNRSPYEQYF. The CDR3 region has the DNA TGTGCCAGCAGCCAAAACAGGAGTCCCTACGAGCAGTACTTC. Together with reference TRBV7-2 and TRBJ2-7, the CDR3 gives the full variable domain: GAGVSQSPSNKVTEKGKDVELRCDPISGHTALYWYRQSLGQGLEFLIYFQGNSAPDKSGLPSDRFSAERTGGSVSTLTIQRTQQEDSAVYLCASSQNRSPYEQYFGPGTRLTVT.

V usage is TRBV6-5 and J usage is TRBJ1-2, with D hard to call. The CDR3 runs to 13 residues. Trimming cost V 7 bases and J 2 bases, with 11 bases left between them. Germline V gene sequence: CDR1 MNHEY, CDR2 SVGAGI. The CDR3: CASTRSRNYGYTF. CDR3 bases: TGTGCCAGCACCCGCAGCAGAAACTATGGCTACACCTTC.

The genes are TRBV27 and TRBJ1-4; D possibly corresponds to TRBD1 (6 bases). Per the germline V gene, CDR1 is MNHEY and CDR2 is SMNVEV (reference sequence). This CDR3 is 14 amino acids long. Trimming cost V 7 bases and J 5 bases, with 14 bases left between them. As DNA, the CDR3 is TGTGCCAGCAATATACAGGGCTCAAATGAAAAACTGTTTTTT. Its protein product is CASNIQGSNEKLFF.

This clonotype turned up a few times. V usage is TRBV7-2 and J usage is TRBJ2-5; TRBD2 might be the D (5 bases). The CDR3 contains 14 residues. V shed 5 bases and J shed 10 bases, with 20 bases lying between them. CDR1 is SGHTA and CDR2 is FQGNSA in the germline V gene. This CDR3 reads CASSRRVGGSDQYF. CDR3 DNA sequence: TGTGCCAGCAGCAGACGGGTGGGCGGTAGCGACCAGTACTTC.

The CDR3 reads CSARDQSRGSPYEQYF. CDR3 DNA: TGCAGTGCTAGAGATCAGTCCAGGGGGTCCCCCTACGAGCAGTACTTC. The V gene is TRBV20-1, the J gene TRBJ2-7, with 7 positions matching TRBD1. V was clipped by 0 bases and J by 2 bases; unmatched bases: 10. This CDR3 has 16 amino acids. Germline CDR1 reads DFQATT; CDR2 reads SNEGSKA (reference sequence).

V and J are TRBV6-2 or TRBV6-3 and TRBJ2-4, with 9 nucleotides matching TRBD2. Germline CDR1 reads MNHEY; CDR2 reads SVGEGT. J gave up 11 bases and V 3 bases, and 11 bases lay outside the gene matches. The CDR3 runs to 15 residues. Written as DNA, the CDR3 is TGTGCCAGCAGTTATAGCGGGGGAAACCCTTTACTTCAGTACTTC. It translates to CASSYSGGNPLLQYF.

This clonotype turned up a few times. The chain recombines TRBV2 with TRBJ2-6; the D gene could be TRBD1 or TRBD2 (5 bases each). The V end lost 5 bases, the J end lost 0 bases, and 14 bases lay between the germline ends. CDR1 is SNHLY and CDR2 is FYNNEI in the germline V gene. This CDR3 is 17 amino acids long. This CDR3 is CASSQRGPGSGANVLTF. CDR3 nucleotides: TGTGCCAGCAGTCAAAGGGGACCGGGCTCTGGGGCCAACGTCCTGACTTTC.

V usage is TRBV20-1 and J usage is TRBJ2-1, with D unclear. The V gene's germline CDR1 is DFQATT and CDR2 SNEGSKA (reference sequence). Trimming left V 7 bases short and J 6 bases short, with 10 bases between. The CDR3 is made up of 11 amino acids. Here the CDR3 reads CSVGLVNEQFF. The DNA for the CDR3 is TGCAGTGTGGGTCTAGTCAATGAGCAGTTCTTC.

The chain uses TRBV12-3 or TRBV12-4 and TRBJ1-2; D possibly corresponds to TRBD1 (6 bases). The V end was cut by 7 bases, the J end by 6 bases, with 21 bases between. This CDR3 region has 15 residues. Written as DNA, the CDR3 is TGTGCCAGCACCCCAAAGCTACAGGGATCCCATGGCTACACCTTC. Encoded protein: CASTPKLQGSHGYTF.